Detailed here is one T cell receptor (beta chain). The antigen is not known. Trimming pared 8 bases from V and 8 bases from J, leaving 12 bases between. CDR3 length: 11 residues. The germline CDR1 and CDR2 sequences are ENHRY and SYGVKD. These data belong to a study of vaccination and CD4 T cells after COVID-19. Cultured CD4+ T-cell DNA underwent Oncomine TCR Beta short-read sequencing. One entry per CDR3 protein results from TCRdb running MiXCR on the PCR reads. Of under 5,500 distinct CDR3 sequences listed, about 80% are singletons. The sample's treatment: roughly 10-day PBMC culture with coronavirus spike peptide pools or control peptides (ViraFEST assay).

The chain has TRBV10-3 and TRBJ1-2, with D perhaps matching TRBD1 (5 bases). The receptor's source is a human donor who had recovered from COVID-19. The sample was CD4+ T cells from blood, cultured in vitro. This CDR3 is CAIGGDPGYTF. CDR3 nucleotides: TGTGCCATCGGAGGGGACCCGGGCTACACCTTC.